This TCR beta chain came from a study of T-cell memory formation after mild COVID-19. Study-wide results and caveats: Memory cells collected pre-infection included some clones that later responded, suggesting cross-reactive memory joined.

Comment on this clonotype: Antigen: not known.

Germline assignment: CDR1 KGHSH and CDR2 LQKENI. CDR3 length: 15 amino acids. The V and J ends lost 3 bases and 7 bases, in that order; junction bases with no gene match: 8. TCRdb itself ran the 5' RACE reads through MiXCR, one entry per CDR3 protein. The data show about 470,000 distinct CDR3 sequences, with approximately 23% seen just once and about 12% held by the top ten. The receptor was isolated from an adult woman who had mild COVID-19 (a few samples of this study predate the infection). Cell type and time point are not known. Sequencing was performed on PBMCs or a T cell subset sorted from them (not recorded which). This chain links TRBV18 with TRBJ2-1; TRBD1 matches 8 bases. The CDR3 sequence is CASSPSGGSGNEQFF. CDR3 in DNA: TGTGCCAGCTCACCCTCAGGGGGCTCAGGGAATGAGCAGTTCTTC.